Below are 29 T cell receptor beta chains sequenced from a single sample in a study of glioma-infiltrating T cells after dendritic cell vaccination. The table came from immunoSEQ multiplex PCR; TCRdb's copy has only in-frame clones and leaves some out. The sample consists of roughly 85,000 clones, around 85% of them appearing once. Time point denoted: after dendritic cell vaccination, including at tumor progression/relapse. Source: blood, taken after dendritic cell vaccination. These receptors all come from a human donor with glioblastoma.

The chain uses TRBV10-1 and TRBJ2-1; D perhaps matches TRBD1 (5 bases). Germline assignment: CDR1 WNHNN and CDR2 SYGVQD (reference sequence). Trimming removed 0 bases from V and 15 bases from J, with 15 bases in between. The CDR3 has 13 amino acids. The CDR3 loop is CASSESTGCPSFF. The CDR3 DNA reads TGCGCCAGCAGTGAGTCTACAGGATGCCCTTCGTTCTTC.

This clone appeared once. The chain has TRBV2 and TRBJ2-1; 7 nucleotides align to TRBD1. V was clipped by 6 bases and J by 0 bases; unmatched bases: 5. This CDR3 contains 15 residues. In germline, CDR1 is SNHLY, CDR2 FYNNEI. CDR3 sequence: CASRKQGSSYNEQFF. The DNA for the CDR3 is TGTGCCAGCAGGAAACAGGGGAGCTCCTACAATGAGCAGTTCTTC.

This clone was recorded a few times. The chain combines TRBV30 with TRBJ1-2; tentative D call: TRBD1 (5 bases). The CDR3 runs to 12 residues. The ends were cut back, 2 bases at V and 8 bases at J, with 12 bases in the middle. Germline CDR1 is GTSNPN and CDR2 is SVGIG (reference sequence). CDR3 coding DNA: TGTGCCTGGAGTTACCAGGGTGGGGGCTACACCTTC. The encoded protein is CAWSYQGGGYTF.

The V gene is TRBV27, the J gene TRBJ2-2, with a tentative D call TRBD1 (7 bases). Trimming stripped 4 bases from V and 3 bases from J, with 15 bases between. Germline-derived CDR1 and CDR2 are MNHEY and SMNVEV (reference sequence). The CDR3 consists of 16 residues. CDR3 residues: CASSWGQRRDTGELFF. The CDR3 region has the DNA TGTGCCAGCAGTTGGGGACAGCGGAGGGACACCGGGGAGCTGTTTTTT.

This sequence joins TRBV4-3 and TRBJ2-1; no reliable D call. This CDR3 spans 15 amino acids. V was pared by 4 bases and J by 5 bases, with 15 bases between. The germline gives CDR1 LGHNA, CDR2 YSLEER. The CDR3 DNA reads TGCGCCAGCAGCCTTATCCGCCCATCTAACAATGAGCAGTTCTTC. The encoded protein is CASSLIRPSNNEQFF.

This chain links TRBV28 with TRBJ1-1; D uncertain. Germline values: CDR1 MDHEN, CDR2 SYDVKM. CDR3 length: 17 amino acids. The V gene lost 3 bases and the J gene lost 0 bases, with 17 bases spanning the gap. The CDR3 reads CASSFLNPADLNTEAFF. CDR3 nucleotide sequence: TGTGCCAGCAGTTTCCTAAATCCGGCAGACTTGAACACTGAAGCTTTCTTT. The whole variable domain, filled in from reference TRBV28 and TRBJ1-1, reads DVKVTQSSRYLVKRTGEKVFLECVQDMDHENMFWYRQDPGLGLRLIYFSYDVKMKEKGDIPEGYSVSREKKERFSLILESASTNQTSMYLCASSFLNPADLNTEAFFGQGTRLTVV.

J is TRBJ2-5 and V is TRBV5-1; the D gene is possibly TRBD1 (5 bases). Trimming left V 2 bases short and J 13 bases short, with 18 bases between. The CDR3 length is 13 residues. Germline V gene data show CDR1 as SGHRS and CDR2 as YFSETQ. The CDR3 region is CASSLENTRVWYF. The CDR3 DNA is TGCGCCAGCAGCTTAGAAAACACCAGGGTATGGTACTTC.

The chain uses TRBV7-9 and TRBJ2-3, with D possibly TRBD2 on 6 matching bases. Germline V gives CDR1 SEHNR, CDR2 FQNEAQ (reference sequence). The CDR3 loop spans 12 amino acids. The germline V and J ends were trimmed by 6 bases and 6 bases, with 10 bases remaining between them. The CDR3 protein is CASSGGADTQYF. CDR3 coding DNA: TGTGCCAGCAGTGGAGGGGCTGATACGCAGTATTTT.

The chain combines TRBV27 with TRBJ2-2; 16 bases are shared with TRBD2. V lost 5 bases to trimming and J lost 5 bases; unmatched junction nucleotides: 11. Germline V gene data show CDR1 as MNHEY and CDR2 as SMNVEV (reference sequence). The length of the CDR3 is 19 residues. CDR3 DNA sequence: TGTGCCAGCAGTGCGCCGGGACTAGCGGGAGGGCCAATGACCGGGGAGCTGTTTTTT. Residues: CASSAPGLAGGPMTGELFF.

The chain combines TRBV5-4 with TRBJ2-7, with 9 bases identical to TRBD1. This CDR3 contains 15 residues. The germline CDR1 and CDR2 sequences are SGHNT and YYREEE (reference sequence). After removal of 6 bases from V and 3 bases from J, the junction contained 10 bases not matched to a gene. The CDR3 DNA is TGTGCCAGCACCGAGAGACCGGGACAGGGCTACGAGCAGTACTTC. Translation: CASTERPGQGYEQYF.

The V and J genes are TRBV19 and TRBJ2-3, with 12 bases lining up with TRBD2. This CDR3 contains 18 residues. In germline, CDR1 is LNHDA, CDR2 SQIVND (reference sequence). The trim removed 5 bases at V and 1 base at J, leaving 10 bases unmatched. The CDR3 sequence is CASSSKKLAGGRTDTQYF. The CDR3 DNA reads TGTGCCAGTAGTTCCAAAAAACTAGCGGGGGGCCGCACAGATACGCAGTATTTT.

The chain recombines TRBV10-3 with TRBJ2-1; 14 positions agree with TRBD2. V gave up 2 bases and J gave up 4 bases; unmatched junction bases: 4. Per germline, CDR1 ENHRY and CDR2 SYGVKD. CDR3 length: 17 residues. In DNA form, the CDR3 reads TGTGCCATCAGTGAGGGGACTAGCGGGAGCCTGTACAATGAGCAGTTCTTC. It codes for CAISEGTSGSLYNEQFF.

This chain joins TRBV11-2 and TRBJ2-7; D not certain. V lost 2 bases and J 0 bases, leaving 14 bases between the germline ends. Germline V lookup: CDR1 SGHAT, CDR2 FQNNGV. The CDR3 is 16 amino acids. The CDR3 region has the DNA TGTGCCAGCAGCTTACTTGGCGAGGAGACCTCCTACGAGCAGTACTTC. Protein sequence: CASSLLGEETSYEQYF.

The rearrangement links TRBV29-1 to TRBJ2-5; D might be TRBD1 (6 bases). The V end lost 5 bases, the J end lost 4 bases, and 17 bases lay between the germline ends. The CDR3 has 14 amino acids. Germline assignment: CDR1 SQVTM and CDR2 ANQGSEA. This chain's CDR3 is CSVRGRQAGETQYF. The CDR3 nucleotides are TGCAGCGTTAGAGGGAGACAGGCAGGAGAGACCCAGTACTTC.

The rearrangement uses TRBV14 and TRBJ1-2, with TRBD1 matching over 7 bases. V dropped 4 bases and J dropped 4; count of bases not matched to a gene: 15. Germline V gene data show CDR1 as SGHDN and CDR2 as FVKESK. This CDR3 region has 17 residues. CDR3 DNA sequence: TGTGCCAGCAGCCGAGCAAATTCGCCGGGACAGATCTATGGCTACACCTTC. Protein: CASSRANSPGQIYGYTF.

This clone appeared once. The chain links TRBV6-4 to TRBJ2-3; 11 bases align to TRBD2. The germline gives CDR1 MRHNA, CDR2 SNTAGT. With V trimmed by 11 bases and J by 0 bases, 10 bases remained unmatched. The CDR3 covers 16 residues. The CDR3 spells CAGIARTSGSTDTQYF. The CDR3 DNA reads TGTGCCGGAATCGCTCGGACTAGCGGGAGCACAGATACGCAGTATTTT.

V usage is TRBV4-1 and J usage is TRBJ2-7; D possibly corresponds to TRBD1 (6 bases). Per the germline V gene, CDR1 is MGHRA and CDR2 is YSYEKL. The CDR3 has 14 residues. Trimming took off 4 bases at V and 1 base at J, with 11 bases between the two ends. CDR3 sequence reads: CASSPSQGSYEQYF. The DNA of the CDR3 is TGCGCCAGCAGCCCGTCCCAGGGGTCCTACGAGCAGTACTTC.

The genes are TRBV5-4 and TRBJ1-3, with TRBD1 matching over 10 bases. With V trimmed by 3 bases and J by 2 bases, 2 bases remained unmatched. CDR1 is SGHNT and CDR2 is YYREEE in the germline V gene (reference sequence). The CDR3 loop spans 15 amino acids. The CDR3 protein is CASSSDRGPGNTIYF. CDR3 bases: TGTGCCAGCAGCTCCGACAGGGGGCCTGGAAACACCATATATTTT.

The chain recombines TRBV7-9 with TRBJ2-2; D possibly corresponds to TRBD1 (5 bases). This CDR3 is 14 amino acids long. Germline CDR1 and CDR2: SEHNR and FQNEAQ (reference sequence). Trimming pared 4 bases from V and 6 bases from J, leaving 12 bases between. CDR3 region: CASSSQAGPGELFF. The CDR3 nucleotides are TGTGCCAGCAGCTCACAGGCCGGGCCCGGGGAGCTGTTTTTT.

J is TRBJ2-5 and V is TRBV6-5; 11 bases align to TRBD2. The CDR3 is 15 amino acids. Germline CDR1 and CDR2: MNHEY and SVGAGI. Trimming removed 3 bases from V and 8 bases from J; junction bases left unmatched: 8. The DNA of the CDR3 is TGTGCCAGCAGTTATCACACTAGCGGGAGAGGAACCCAGTACTTC. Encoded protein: CASSYHTSGRGTQYF.

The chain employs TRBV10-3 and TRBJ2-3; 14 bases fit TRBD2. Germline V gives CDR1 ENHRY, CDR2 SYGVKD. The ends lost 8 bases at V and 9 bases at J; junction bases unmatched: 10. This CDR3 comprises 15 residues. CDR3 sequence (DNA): TGTGCCATCGGTGGACTAGCGGGGGGTCCTGCCACGCAGTATTTT. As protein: CAIGGLAGGPATQYF.

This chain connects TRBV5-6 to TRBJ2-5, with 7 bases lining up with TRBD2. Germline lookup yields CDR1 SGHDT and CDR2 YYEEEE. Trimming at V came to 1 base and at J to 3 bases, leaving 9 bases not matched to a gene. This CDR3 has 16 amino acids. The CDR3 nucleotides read TGTGCCAGCAGCTTGTATACCGGGGGAGGGGAAGAGACCCAGTACTTC. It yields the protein CASSLYTGGGEETQYF.

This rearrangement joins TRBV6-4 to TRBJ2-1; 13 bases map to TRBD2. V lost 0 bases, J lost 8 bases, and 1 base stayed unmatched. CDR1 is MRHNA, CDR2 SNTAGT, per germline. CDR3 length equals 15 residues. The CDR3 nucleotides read TGTGCCAGCAGTGACTCTACTAGCGGGGGGGATGAGCAGTTCTTC. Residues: CASSDSTSGGDEQFF.

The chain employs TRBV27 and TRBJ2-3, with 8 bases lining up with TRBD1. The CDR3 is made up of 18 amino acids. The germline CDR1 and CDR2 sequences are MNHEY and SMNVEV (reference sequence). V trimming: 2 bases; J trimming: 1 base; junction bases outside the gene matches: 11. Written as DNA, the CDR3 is TGTGCCAGCAGTTTACAAGGGACAGGCGTACCCGGCACAGATACGCAGTATTTT. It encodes CASSLQGTGVPGTDTQYF.

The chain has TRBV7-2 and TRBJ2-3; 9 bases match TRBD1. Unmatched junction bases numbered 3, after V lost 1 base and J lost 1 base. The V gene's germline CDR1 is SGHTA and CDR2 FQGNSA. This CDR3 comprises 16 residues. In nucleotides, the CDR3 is TGTGCCAGCAGCTTAGGAGACAGGGGGGGCACAGATACGCAGTATTTT. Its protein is CASSLGDRGGTDTQYF.

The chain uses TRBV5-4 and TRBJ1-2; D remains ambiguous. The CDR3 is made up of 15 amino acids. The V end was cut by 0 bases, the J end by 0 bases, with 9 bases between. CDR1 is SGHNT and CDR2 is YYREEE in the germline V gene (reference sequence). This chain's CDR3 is CASSLGGRANYGYTF. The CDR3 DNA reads TGTGCCAGCAGCTTGGGAGGGCGGGCTAACTATGGCTACACCTTC.

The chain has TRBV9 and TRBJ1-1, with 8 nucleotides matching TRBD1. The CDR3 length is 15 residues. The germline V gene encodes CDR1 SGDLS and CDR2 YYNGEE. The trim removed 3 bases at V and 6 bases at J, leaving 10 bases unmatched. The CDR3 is CASSETPDRVAEAFF. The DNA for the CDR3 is TGTGCCAGCAGCGAGACGCCGGACAGGGTTGCTGAAGCTTTCTTT. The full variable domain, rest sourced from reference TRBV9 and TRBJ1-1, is DSGVTQTPKHLITATGQRVTLRCSPRSGDLSVYWYQQSLDQGLQFLIQYYNGEERAKGNILERFSAQQFPDLHSELNLSSLELGDSALYFCASSETPDRVAEAFFGQGTRLTVV.

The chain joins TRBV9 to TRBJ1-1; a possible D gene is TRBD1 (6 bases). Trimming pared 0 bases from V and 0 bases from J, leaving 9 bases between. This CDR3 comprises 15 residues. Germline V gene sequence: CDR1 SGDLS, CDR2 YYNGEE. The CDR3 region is CASSVAGELNTEAFF. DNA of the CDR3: TGTGCCAGCAGCGTAGCAGGGGAGTTGAACACTGAAGCTTTCTTT.

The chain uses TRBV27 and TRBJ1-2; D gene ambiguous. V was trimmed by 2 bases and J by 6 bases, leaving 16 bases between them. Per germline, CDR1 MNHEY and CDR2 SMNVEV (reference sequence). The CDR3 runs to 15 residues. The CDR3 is CASSLRESLTDGYTF. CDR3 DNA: TGTGCCAGCAGTTTAAGAGAGTCACTTACCGATGGCTACACCTTC.